These T cell receptor beta chains were read from a single sample in a study of T cells after yellow fever vaccination. Each CDR3 protein gets one entry after TCRdb re-called the 5' RACE reads with MiXCR. The data contain roughly 120,000 distinct CDR3 sequences, roughly 7.9% of them singletons. Sequencing used CD4+ T cells sorted from PBMCs, obtained roughly 47 days after the first yellow fever vaccination. The receptor set was obtained from a man aged 18 to 30 who received the YFV17D yellow fever vaccine. CDR3s include the opening cysteine and the closing phenylalanine or tryptophan. Fields, in order: J gene, V gene, CDR3 protein.

>TRBJ2-5|TRBV5-1
CASSLEQIGGETQYF
>TRBJ2-7|TRBV5-1
CATLSVAYEQYF
>TRBJ2-2|TRBV29-1
CSVGLQLNTGELFF
>TRBJ2-5|TRBV10-3
CAISESFAEETQYF
>TRBJ2-5|TRBV13
CASSLGLAGGTETQYF
>TRBJ1-2|TRBV5-1
CASSLASGDSGYTF
>TRBJ2-3|TRBV4-2
CASSQVWGVEDTQYF
>TRBJ1-3|TRBV7-2
CASSRYGSGNTIYF
>TRBJ1-1|TRBV5-1
CASSDPGGAVTEAFF
>TRBJ1-1|TRBV12-3/TRBV12-4
CASSFIAGYKAAEAFF
>TRBJ2-1|TRBV7-3
CASSTPGQGSEQFF
>TRBJ2-7|TRBV18
CASSRQGGGEQYF
>TRBJ2-6|TRBV7-2
CASSLRQHSGANVLTF
>TRBJ1-1|TRBV5-1
CASSLGYTEAFF
>TRBJ1-1|TRBV7-9
CASSQESEAFF
>TRBJ1-2|TRBV20-1
CSAKEPAVYGYTF
>TRBJ1-5|TRBV7-2
CASSIGHSDNQPQHF
>TRBJ1-5|TRBV7-8
CASSLAANRNQPQHF
>TRBJ2-3|TRBV4-2
CASSPATSGGWTDTQYF
>TRBJ2-2|TRBV5-1
CASRSDSYTGELFF
>TRBJ1-1|TRBV5-1
CASSLRGRTEAFF
>TRBJ1-1|TRBV5-1
CASSLDGSSTEAFF
>TRBJ2-2|TRBV6-1
CASRVLGDSAGELFF
>TRBJ1-6|TRBV4-3
CASSQDLFSPLHF
>TRBJ2-3|TRBV7-2
CASSFTGYTQYF
>TRBJ1-3|TRBV7-9
CASSLEGSHTIYF
>TRBJ2-7|TRBV29-1
CSFREYPYEQYF
>TRBJ1-2|TRBV18
CASSPPGQLPFGGYTF
>TRBJ1-5|TRBV19
CASSMSRAQPQHF
>TRBJ2-5|TRBV7-6
CASSLGRQETQYF
>TRBJ2-1|TRBV6-5
CASSRDRAYNEQFF